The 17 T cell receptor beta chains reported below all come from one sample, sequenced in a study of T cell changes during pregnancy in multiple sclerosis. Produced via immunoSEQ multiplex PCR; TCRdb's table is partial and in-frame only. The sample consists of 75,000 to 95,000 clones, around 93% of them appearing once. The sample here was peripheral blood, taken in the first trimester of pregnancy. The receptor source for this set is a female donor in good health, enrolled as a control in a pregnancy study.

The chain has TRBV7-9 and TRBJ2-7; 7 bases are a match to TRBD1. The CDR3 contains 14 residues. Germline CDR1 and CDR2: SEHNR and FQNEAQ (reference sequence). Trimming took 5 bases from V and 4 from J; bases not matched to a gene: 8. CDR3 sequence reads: CASSQLQGLYEQYF. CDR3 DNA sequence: TGTGCCAGCAGCCAACTACAGGGGTTGTACGAGCAGTACTTC.

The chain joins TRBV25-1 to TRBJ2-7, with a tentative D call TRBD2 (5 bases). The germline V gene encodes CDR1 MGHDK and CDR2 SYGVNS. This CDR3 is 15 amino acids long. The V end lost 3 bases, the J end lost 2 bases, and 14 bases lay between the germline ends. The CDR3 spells CASSEATEVTYEQYF. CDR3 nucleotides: TGTGCCAGCAGTGAGGCGACGGAGGTGACCTACGAGCAGTACTTC.

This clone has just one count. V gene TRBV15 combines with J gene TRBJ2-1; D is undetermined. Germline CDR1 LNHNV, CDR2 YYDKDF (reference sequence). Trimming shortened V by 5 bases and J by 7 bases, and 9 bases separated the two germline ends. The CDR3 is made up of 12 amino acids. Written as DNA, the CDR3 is TGTGCCACCAGCCCTCACATAAATGAGCAGTTCTTC. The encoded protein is CATSPHINEQFF.

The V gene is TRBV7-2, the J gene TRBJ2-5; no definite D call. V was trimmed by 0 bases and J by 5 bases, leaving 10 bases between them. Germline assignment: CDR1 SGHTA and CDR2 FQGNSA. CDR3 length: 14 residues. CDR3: CASSLAGRRETQYF. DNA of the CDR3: TGTGCCAGCAGCTTAGCGGGCCGTCGGGAGACCCAGTACTTC. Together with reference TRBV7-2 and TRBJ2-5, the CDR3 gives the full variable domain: GAGVSQSPSNKVTEKGKDVELRCDPISGHTALYWYRQSLGQGLEFLIYFQGNSAPDKSGLPSDRFSAERTGGSVSTLTIQRTQQEDSAVYLCASSLAGRRETQYFGPGTRLLVL.

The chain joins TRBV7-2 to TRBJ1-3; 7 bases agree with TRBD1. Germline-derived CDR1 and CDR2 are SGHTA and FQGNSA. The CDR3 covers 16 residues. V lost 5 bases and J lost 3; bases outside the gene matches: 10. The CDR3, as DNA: TGTGCCAGCAGCCGACAGGGCCCGGTTGGTGGAAACACCATATATTTT. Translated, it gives CASSRQGPVGGNTIYF.

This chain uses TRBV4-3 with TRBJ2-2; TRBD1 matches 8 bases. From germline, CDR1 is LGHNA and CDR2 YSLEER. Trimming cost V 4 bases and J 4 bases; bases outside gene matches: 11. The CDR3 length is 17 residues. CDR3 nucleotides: TGCGCCAGCAGCCCGAGACCACAGGGGGACGGCACCGGGGAGCTGTTTTTT. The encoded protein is CASSPRPQGDGTGELFF.

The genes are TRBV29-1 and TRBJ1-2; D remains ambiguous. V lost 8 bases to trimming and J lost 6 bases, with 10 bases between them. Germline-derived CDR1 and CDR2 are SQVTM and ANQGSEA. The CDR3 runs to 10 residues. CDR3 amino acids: CSPMEDGYTF. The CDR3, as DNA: TGCAGCCCCATGGAGGATGGCTACACCTTC.

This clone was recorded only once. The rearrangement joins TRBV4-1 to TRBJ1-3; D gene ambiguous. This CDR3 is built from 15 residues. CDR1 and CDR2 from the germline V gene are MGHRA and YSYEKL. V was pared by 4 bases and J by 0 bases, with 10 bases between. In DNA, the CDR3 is TGCGCCAGCAGCCTAGACGGTTTCTCTGGAAACACCATATATTTT. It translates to CASSLDGFSGNTIYF.

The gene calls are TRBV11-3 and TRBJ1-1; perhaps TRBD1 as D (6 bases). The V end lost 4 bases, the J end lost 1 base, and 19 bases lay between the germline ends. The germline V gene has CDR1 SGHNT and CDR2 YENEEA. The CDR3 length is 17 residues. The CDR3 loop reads CASSSGGPDTRNTEAFF. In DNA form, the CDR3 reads TGTGCCAGCAGCTCCGGGGGGCCGGACACACGGAACACTGAAGCTTTCTTT.

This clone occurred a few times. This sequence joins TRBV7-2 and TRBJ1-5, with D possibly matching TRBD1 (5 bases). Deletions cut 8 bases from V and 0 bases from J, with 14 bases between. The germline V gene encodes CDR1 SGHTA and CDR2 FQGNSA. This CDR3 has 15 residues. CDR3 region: CASRPGLNSNQPQHF. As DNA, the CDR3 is TGTGCCAGCCGACCGGGACTGAATAGCAATCAGCCCCAGCATTTT.

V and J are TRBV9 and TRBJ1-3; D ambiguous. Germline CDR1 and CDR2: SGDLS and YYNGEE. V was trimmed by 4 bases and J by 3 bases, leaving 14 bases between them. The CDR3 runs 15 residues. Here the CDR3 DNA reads TGTGCCAGCAGCCTCACCTCACGCGGTGGAAACACCATATATTTT. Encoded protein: CASSLTSRGGNTIYF.

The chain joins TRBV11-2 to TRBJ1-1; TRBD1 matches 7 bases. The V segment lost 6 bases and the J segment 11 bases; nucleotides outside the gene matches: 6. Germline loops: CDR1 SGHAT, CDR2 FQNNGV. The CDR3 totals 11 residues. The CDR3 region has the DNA TGTGCCAGCAGTCCAGACAGGGCGGCTTTCTTT. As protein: CASSPDRAAFF.

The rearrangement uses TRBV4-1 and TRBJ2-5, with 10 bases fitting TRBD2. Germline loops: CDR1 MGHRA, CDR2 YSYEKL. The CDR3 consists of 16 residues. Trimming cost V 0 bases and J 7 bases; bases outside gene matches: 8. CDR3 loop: CASSQDRTSGLGTQYF. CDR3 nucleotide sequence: TGCGCCAGCAGCCAAGACCGGACTAGCGGCCTGGGGACCCAGTACTTC.

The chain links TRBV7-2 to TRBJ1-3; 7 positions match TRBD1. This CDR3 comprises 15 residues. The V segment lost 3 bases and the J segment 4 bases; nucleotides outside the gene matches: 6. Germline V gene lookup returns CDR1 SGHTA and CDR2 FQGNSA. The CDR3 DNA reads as TGTGCCAGCAGCTTGACAGGGTCCCAAGGAAACACCATATATTTT. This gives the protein CASSLTGSQGNTIYF. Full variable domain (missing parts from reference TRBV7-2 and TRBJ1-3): GAGVSQSPSNKVTEKGKDVELRCDPISGHTALYWYRQSLGQGLEFLIYFQGNSAPDKSGLPSDRFSAERTGGSVSTLTIQRTQQEDSAVYLCASSLTGSQGNTIYFGEGSWLTVV.

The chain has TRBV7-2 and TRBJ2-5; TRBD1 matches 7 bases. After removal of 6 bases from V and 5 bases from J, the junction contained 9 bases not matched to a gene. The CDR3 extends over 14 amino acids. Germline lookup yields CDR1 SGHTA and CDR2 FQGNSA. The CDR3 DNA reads TGTGCCAGCAGTTCGACAGGGCCCCGGGAGACCCAGTACTTC. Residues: CASSSTGPRETQYF. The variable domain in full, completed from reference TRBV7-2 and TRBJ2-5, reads GAGVSQSPSNKVTEKGKDVELRCDPISGHTALYWYRQSLGQGLEFLIYFQGNSAPDKSGLPSDRFSAERTGGSVSTLTIQRTQQEDSAVYLCASSSTGPRETQYFGPGTRLLVL.

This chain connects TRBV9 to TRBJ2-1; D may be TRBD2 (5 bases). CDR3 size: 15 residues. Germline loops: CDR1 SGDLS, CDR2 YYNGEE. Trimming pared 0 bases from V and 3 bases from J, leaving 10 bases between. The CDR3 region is CASSVGSGYYNEQFF. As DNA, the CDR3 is TGTGCCAGCAGCGTAGGAAGCGGATACTACAATGAGCAGTTCTTC.

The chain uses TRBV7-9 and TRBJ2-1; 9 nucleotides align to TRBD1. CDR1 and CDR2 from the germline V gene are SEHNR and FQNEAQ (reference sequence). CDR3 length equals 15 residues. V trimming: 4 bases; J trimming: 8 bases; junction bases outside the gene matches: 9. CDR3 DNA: TGTGCCAGCAGCTCCTTCCGGGACAGGGCCGATGAGCAGTTCTTC. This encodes CASSSFRDRADEQFF.